This entry lists 9 T cell receptor beta chains sequenced from one sample in a study of human T cells and chemical hapten exposure (dated by TCRdb to the early 2020s). In light of the paper, this sample's time point label describes: patch test 2, 6 weeks after DPC sensitization. The label giving this sample's treatment or condition can be read as: therapeutic diphenylcyclopropenone sensitization with weekly scalp DPC. Library preparation employed RACE. TCRdb lists the instrument as NextSeq 500. TCRdb passed the public sequencing reads through fastp at Q25 and MiXCR, retaining productive beta sequences. One record per CDR3 amino acid sequence lists the most common genes and DNA. Across this sample there are about 69,000 distinct CDR3 sequences, with about a tenth seen only once. The ten largest clones represent about 6.9% of the sample. The specimen was whole blood, collected in connection with sensitization to the hapten diphenylcyclopropenone (DPC). The receptors originated from a woman in her fifties or sixties with alopecia areata. Some clones in this sample may be carry-over from other donors' samples.

The sample holds many counts of this clonotype. The V gene is TRBV7-2, the J gene TRBJ2-3, with TRBD1 as a possible D gene (5 bases). Trimming took off 5 bases at V and 2 bases at J, with 8 bases between the two ends. This CDR3 spans 13 amino acids. The V gene's germline CDR1 is SGHTA and CDR2 FQGNSA. The CDR3 loop is CASSQGPTDTQYF. The CDR3 coding sequence is TGTGCCAGCAGCCAGGGTCCCACAGATACGCAGTATTTT. The whole variable domain, remainder taken from reference TRBV7-2 and TRBJ2-3, is GAGVSQSPSNKVTEKGKDVELRCDPISGHTALYWYRQSLGQGLEFLIYFQGNSAPDKSGLPSDRFSAERTGGSVSTLTIQRTQQEDSAVYLCASSQGPTDTQYFGPGTRLTVL.

This clonotype was detected many times. The rearrangement joins TRBV29-1 to TRBJ2-5; D is unclear. The V gene lost 4 bases and the J gene lost 5 bases, with 11 bases spanning the gap. CDR1 and CDR2 (germline): SQVTM, ANQGSEA. CDR3 length equals 12 residues. The CDR3 DNA reads TGCAGCGTTGTTTTCCAGGCGGAGACCCAGTACTTC. It specifies CSVVFQAETQYF.

The rearrangement links TRBV5-1 to TRBJ1-5; no clear D gene. Germline V gives CDR1 SGHRS, CDR2 YFSETQ. There are 15 residues in the CDR3. V was cut by 1 base and J by 2 bases, with 10 bases left in between. The CDR3 region is CASSLRPGGNQPQHF. DNA of the CDR3: TGCGCCAGCAGCTTGCGCCCCGGTGGCAATCAGCCCCAGCATTTT.

At least ten counts were recorded for this clonotype. V is TRBV11-2 and J is TRBJ2-1; the D gene is possibly TRBD2 (6 bases). Germline loops: CDR1 SGHAT, CDR2 FQNNGV. CDR3 length equals 15 residues. V was clipped by 3 bases and J by 9 bases, with 18 bases between them. The CDR3 spells CASSFKGSGDAEQFF. The CDR3 nucleotides are TGTGCCAGCAGCTTCAAGGGTTCGGGAGACGCTGAGCAGTTCTTC.

CDR3 protein: CASSPRDRGSYEQYF. As DNA, the CDR3 is TGTGCCAGCAGCCCCCGGGATAGGGGCTCCTACGAGCAGTACTTC. V usage is TRBV7-8 and J usage is TRBJ2-7; D tentatively fits TRBD1 or TRBD2 (5 bases each). This CDR3 has 15 residues. Germline CDR1 reads SGHVS; CDR2 reads FQNEAQ. V dropped 5 bases and J dropped 0 bases, with 14 bases sitting between them. Full variable domain (missing parts from reference TRBV7-8 and TRBJ2-7): GAGVSQSPRYKVAKRGQDVALRCDPISGHVSLFWYQQALGQGPEFLTYFQNEAQLDKSGLPSDRFFAERPEGSVSTLKIQRTQQEDSAVYLCASSPRDRGSYEQYFGPGTRLTVT.

The chain joins TRBV7-9 to TRBJ1-1, with unresolved D. There are 12 residues in the CDR3. Germline V gene data show CDR1 as SEHNR and CDR2 as FQNEAQ (reference sequence). The CDR3 DNA reads as TGTGCTGGAGATGGAAGGGAGACTGAAGCTTTCTTT. The encoded protein is CAGDGRETEAFF.

This clonotype was seen repeatedly, ten times or more. The chain employs TRBV7-2 and TRBJ2-1, with 7 bases fitting TRBD2. Germline CDR1 reads SGHTA; CDR2 reads FQGNSA. The CDR3 runs to 15 residues. The junction had 4 bases not matched to a gene; V was cut back by 5 bases and J by 0 bases. In DNA, the CDR3 is TGTGCCAGCAGCCCCGGACTAGACTCCTACAATGAGCAGTTCTTC. This sequence encodes CASSPGLDSYNEQFF.

J is TRBJ2-1 and V is TRBV19; TRBD2 matches at 7 bases. This CDR3 has 13 amino acids. In germline, CDR1 is LNHDA, CDR2 SQIVND (reference sequence). V was clipped by 2 bases and J by 7 bases; unmatched bases: 2. CDR3 region: CASSITGGNEQFF. For the CDR3, the DNA is TGTGCCAGTAGTATAACCGGGGGGAATGAGCAGTTCTTC.

The chain combines TRBV6-6 with TRBJ2-7; D is possibly TRBD2 (6 bases). The CDR3 has 14 residues. Trimming cost V 6 bases and J 0 bases, with 12 bases left between them. Germline CDR1 MNHNY, CDR2 SVGAGI (reference sequence). Here the CDR3 DNA reads TGTGCCAGCAGGGGAGCGGGTCTCTCCTACGAGCAGTACTTC. Its protein product is CASRGAGLSYEQYF.